A selection of T cell receptor beta chains follows, all from one sample in a study of blood T cell repertoires in COVID-19. The assay was immunoSEQ multiplex PCR, and TCRdb's table has in-frame clones only and misses some. The sample carries 140,000 to 150,000 clones, more than 75% recorded once. Sequencing was carried out using peripheral blood. Source of these receptors: a human donor in a cohort sampled during active COVID-19. The CDR3 runs from the conserved cysteine through the conserved F or W. The D gene is left open where the match is weak. Only some rows state a clone size, as once, few, many or a class for expanded clones.

j_call v_call clone_size d_call cdr3_aa
TRBJ2-1 TRBV6-2/TRBV6-3 - TRBD1 CASSRGQGARHEQFF
TRBJ1-5 TRBV19 - - CASSGGGIQPQHF
TRBJ2-1 TRBV10-3 - TRBD2 CAISESGRAGGNEQFF
TRBJ2-1 TRBV7-7 - TRBD1 CASSRDRDGEQFF
TRBJ1-5 TRBV19 - - CASSILGGGGRNQPQHF
TRBJ2-2 TRBV5-1 - - CASSLTQTNTGELFF
TRBJ2-1 TRBV6-5 - TRBD1 CASRTGQGSFNEQFF
TRBJ1-2 TRBV6-5 - TRBD1 CASRRQGQFNYGYTF
TRBJ1-2 TRBV4-2 - - CASSPRDTSPDYGYTF
TRBJ2-5 TRBV3-1/TRBV3-2 few TRBD1 CASSQRTGRETQYF
TRBJ2-1 TRBV29-1 once - CSVEARPSEQFF
TRBJ1-3 TRBV3-1/TRBV3-2 - - CASSQEDSSGNTIYF
TRBJ2-3 TRBV28 - TRBD2 CASSTQSSGGVNTQYF
TRBJ2-5 TRBV27 - - CASSLGGRQETQYF
TRBJ1-2 TRBV30 many - CAWSPPLNYGYTF
TRBJ2-5 TRBV7-9 - - CASSAGETQYF
TRBJ2-3 TRBV24-1 - - CATSGYRATDTQYF
TRBJ2-3 TRBV4-1 - TRBD2 CASSQLAGGNTDTQYF
TRBJ1-1 TRBV28 - - CASSFGGGADTEAFF
TRBJ2-2 TRBV9 - TRBD1 CASSAGQGSDTGELFF
TRBJ1-2 TRBV6-2/TRBV6-3 - TRBD1 CASSYSARGAYGYTF
TRBJ1-2 TRBV5-4 - TRBD1 CASSLTGGIEGYTF
TRBJ1-1 TRBV19 - - CASSISSGRNTEAFF
TRBJ2-1 TRBV5-1 - TRBD2 CASSLEASGLDEQFF
TRBJ2-3 TRBV6-2/TRBV6-3 - TRBD2 CASSPNTGGGTDTQYF
TRBJ1-2 TRBV23-1 - - CASSPKVAGEKHGYTF
TRBJ2-7 TRBV19 - - CASSTQGEDSYEQYF
TRBJ1-1 TRBV28 - - CASSFQGIDTEAFF
TRBJ1-4 TRBV5-1 - - CASSPPGNEKLFF